The 7 T cell receptor beta chains below all came from one sample that was sequenced in a study of early T cells in non-severe SARS-CoV-2 infection. Each CDR3 protein is one row after TCRdb ran MiXCR on the 5' RACE reads. Of more than 60,000 distinct CDR3 sequences in the sample, around 13% are singletons; the top ten hold about 8.3%. The sequencing sample was made of whole blood. The receptors were gathered from an adult who was a healthcare worker with PCR-confirmed SARS-CoV-2 infection or an uninfected control (not recorded which).

The chain uses TRBV28 and TRBJ2-7; no definite D call. The CDR3 has 13 amino acids. V dropped 5 bases and J dropped 7 bases, with 15 bases sitting between them. Looked up from germline, CDR1 is MDHEN and CDR2 is SYDVKM. CDR3 protein: CASSMDPIKEQYF. Here the CDR3 DNA reads TGTGCCAGCAGTATGGACCCAATAAAGGAGCAGTACTTC.

This clonotype was found many times. The V call is TRBV11-3, the J call TRBJ1-1, with unresolved D. V was pared by 2 bases and J by 2 bases, with 6 bases between. Germline V gene lookup returns CDR1 SGHNT and CDR2 YENEEA. The CDR3 consists of 13 residues. The CDR3 DNA reads as TGTGCCAGCAGCTTATATCTAAACACTGAAGCTTTCTTT. Protein sequence: CASSLYLNTEAFF.

Ten or more counts support this clonotype. The chain combines TRBV6-1 with TRBJ1-5, with no clear D. CDR3 length: 14 amino acids. The V end was cut by 2 bases, the J end by 0 bases, with 5 bases between. Germline CDR1 reads MNHNS; CDR2 reads SASEGT. The CDR3 nucleotides read TGTGCCAGCAGTGAAAATTATAGCAATCAGCCCCAGCATTTT. This gives the protein CASSENYSNQPQHF.

The rearrangement joins TRBV6-4 to TRBJ2-3; possibly TRBD1 for D (6 bases). This CDR3 spans 13 amino acids. Germline CDR1 is MRHNA and CDR2 is SNTAGT. V lost 3 bases and J lost 8, with 12 bases in between. This CDR3 reads CASSDNRAGTQYF. The CDR3 nucleotides read TGTGCCAGCAGTGATAACAGGGCCGGTACGCAGTATTTT.

This clonotype was detected only a few times. The CDR3 loop is CASSAAGNQPQHF. The CDR3 DNA is TGCGCCAGCAGTGCAGCGGGTAATCAGCCCCAGCATTTT. This chain uses TRBV10-2 with TRBJ1-5; D gene uncertain. The CDR3 consists of 13 residues. V was trimmed by 4 bases and J by 4 bases, leaving 8 bases between them. Looked up from germline, CDR1 is WSHSY and CDR2 is SAAADI.

V gene TRBV12-3 or TRBV12-4 combines with J gene TRBJ2-1; 8 nucleotides align to TRBD2. V gave up 1 base and J gave up 7 bases; unmatched junction bases: 3. This CDR3 region has 14 residues. The DNA for the CDR3 is TGTGCCAGCAGTTTAGTCAGCGGGAGTAATGAGCAGTTCTTC. This gives the protein CASSLVSGSNEQFF.

The genes are TRBV28 and TRBJ2-2; 12 bases match TRBD1. Germline-derived CDR1 and CDR2 are MDHEN and SYDVKM. With V trimmed by 4 bases and J by 4 bases, 4 bases remained unmatched. The CDR3 has 16 residues. The CDR3 DNA reads as TGTGCCAGCAGTTCCGGGACAGGGGGCTTCACCGGGGAGCTGTTTTTT. This encodes CASSSGTGGFTGELFF.